These 10 T cell receptor beta chains came from one sample sequenced in a study of blood T cell repertoires in COVID-19. The table came from immunoSEQ multiplex PCR; TCRdb's copy has only in-frame clones and leaves some out. The sample comprises some 44,000 clones, roughly 93% of which are singletons, and roughly 9.4% rests with the top ten. Specimen: peripheral blood. These receptors came from a man aged 45-65 years with active COVID-19.

Here the CDR3 DNA reads TGTGCCAGCTCACCACAGAACAGGGGAGGCTACGAGCAGTACTTC. This encodes CASSPQNRGGYEQYF. The rearrangement links TRBV18 to TRBJ2-7, with D possibly matching TRBD1 (7 bases). Germline loops: CDR1 KGHSH, CDR2 LQKENI. V dropped 1 base and J dropped 3 bases, with 13 bases sitting between them. The CDR3 consists of 15 residues.

The chain is built from TRBV9 and TRBJ2-2; D is uncertain. This CDR3 is 13 amino acids long. Trimming stripped 2 bases from V and 8 bases from J, with 10 bases between. Germline loops: CDR1 SGDLS, CDR2 YYNGEE. The CDR3, as DNA: TGTGCCAGCAGCGTTAATCCGGGTGGGGAGCTGTTTTTT. It codes for CASSVNPGGELFF.

The rearrangement uses TRBV5-1 and TRBJ2-7; 9 bases line up with TRBD1. Trimming took 3 bases from V and 0 from J; bases not matched to a gene: 7. Germline-derived CDR1 and CDR2 are SGHRS and YFSETQ. This CDR3 is 16 amino acids long. DNA of the CDR3: TGCGCCAGCAGCTCTTCCGGGACAGGGAACTCCTACGAGCAGTACTTC. This gives the protein CASSSSGTGNSYEQYF.

The V gene is TRBV30, the J gene TRBJ1-2, with 11 positions matching TRBD1. The CDR3 totals 18 residues. The germline gives CDR1 GTSNPN, CDR2 SVGIG (reference sequence). Trimming removed 0 bases from V and 8 bases from J; junction bases left unmatched: 17. The CDR3 DNA reads TGTGCCTGGAGTGTAGATCGGACAGGGGGCTCCCCACGTAGAGGCTACACCTTC. Translation: CAWSVDRTGGSPRRGYTF. Using reference TRBV30 and TRBJ1-2 for the parts outside the CDR3, the full variable domain is SQTIHQWPATLVQPVGSPLSLECTVEGTSNPNLYWYRQAAGRGLQLLFYSVGIGQISSEVPQNLSASRPQDRQFILSSKKLLLSDSGFYLCAWSVDRTGGSPRRGYTFGSGTRLTVV.

The rearrangement joins TRBV6-5 to TRBJ2-5; 10 bases align to TRBD2. V lost 6 bases and J lost 5; bases outside the gene matches: 6. CDR3 length equals 14 residues. Germline assignment: CDR1 MNHEY and CDR2 SVGAGI. The CDR3 sequence: CASSPTSGTETQYF. The DNA for the CDR3 is TGTGCCAGCAGCCCCACTAGCGGGACTGAGACCCAGTACTTC.

This chain connects TRBV5-6 to TRBJ2-5; 10 bases are shared with TRBD1. The V gene end was trimmed by 2 bases and the J gene end by 4 bases; junction bases not matched to a gene: 8. Germline V gives CDR1 SGHDT, CDR2 YYEEEE. The CDR3 length is 16 residues. CDR3 coding DNA: TGTGCCAGCAGCTTTGGGACAGGGGTCTCCAGAGAGACCCAGTACTTC. It codes for CASSFGTGVSRETQYF. The variable domain in full, with the rest retrieved from reference TRBV5-6 and TRBJ2-5, is DAGVTQSPTHLIKTRGQQVTLRCSPKSGHDTVSWYQQALGQGPQFIFQYYEEEERQRGNFPDRFSGHQFPNYSSELNVNALLLGDSALYLCASSFGTGVSRETQYFGPGTRLLVL.

J is TRBJ1-3 and V is TRBV7-9; D ambiguous. Germline V CDR1 and CDR2: SEHNR, FQNEAQ (reference sequence). The CDR3 loop spans 15 amino acids. Trimming cost V 2 bases and J 0 bases, with 8 bases left between them. The CDR3 loop is CASSLFLGSGNTIYF. The CDR3 DNA reads TGTGCCAGCAGCTTATTCCTCGGCTCTGGAAACACCATATATTTT.

The rearrangement uses TRBV30 and TRBJ1-4; D gene ambiguous. V lost 3 bases, J lost 9 bases, and 11 bases lay in between. There are 12 residues in the CDR3. The V gene's germline CDR1 is GTSNPN and CDR2 SVGIG (reference sequence). The CDR3 region has the DNA TGTGCCTGGAGAAGCGGCCCGAAAAAACTGTTTTTT. Translated: CAWRSGPKKLFF. The full variable domain, completed using reference TRBV30 and TRBJ1-4, is SQTIHQWPATLVQPVGSPLSLECTVEGTSNPNLYWYRQAAGRGLQLLFYSVGIGQISSEVPQNLSASRPQDRQFILSSKKLLLSDSGFYLCAWRSGPKKLFFGSGTQLSVL.

V is TRBV28 and J is TRBJ2-7, with TRBD2 matching 7 bases. The junction had 6 bases not matched to a gene; V was cut back by 7 bases and J by 0 bases. Germline CDR1 is MDHEN and CDR2 is SYDVKM. The CDR3 has 14 amino acids. DNA for the CDR3: TGTGCCAGCACAACCGGGGGGAGCTCCTACGAGCAGTACTTC. It yields the protein CASTTGGSSYEQYF.

The chain carries TRBV6-1 and TRBJ1-2; no clear D. The V end lost 0 bases, the J end lost 7 bases, and 9 bases lay between the germline ends. The CDR3 has 13 residues. Germline values: CDR1 MNHNS, CDR2 SASEGT. The CDR3 region is CASSEALRSGYTF. In DNA form, the CDR3 reads TGTGCCAGCAGTGAAGCTTTGAGGAGTGGCTACACCTTC.